The 11 T cell receptor beta chains given below trace back to one sample, sequenced in a study of cytomegalovirus exposure and HLA in healthy donors. The PCR employed 60 Vbeta primers together with 13 Jbeta primers. The protocol was immunoSEQ multiplex PCR, while the TCRdb copy is restricted to in-frame clones and leaves out a portion. In the table there are about 110,000 clones, 60% to 85% of which are singletons. Sequencing input: PBMCs. The receptors originated from a woman aged 25 to 39 in good health and CMV-seronegative.

The genes are TRBV10-3 and TRBJ2-1, with 14 nucleotides matching TRBD2. Per the germline V gene, CDR1 is ENHRY and CDR2 is SYGVKD. The CDR3 has 17 residues. V dropped 10 bases and J dropped 7; count of bases not matched to a gene: 15. The CDR3 nucleotides read TGTGCCACCCAGGGGACTAGCGGGAGCTCAAGGGGGAATGAGCAGTTCTTC. It codes for CATQGTSGSSRGNEQFF.

This chain joins TRBV7-2 and TRBJ1-5; TRBD1 is a possible D gene (5 bases). This CDR3 has 14 amino acids. CDR1 and CDR2 from the germline V gene are SGHTA and FQGNSA. Trimming took 5 bases from V and 2 from J, leaving 10 bases between them. The CDR3 here is CASSPRVGNQPQHF. CDR3 DNA sequence: TGTGCCAGCAGCCCCAGGGTTGGCAATCAGCCCCAGCATTTT.

The chain combines TRBV9 with TRBJ2-7; D may be TRBD1 (6 bases). The V end was cut by 0 bases, the J end by 7 bases, with 20 bases between. Germline CDR1 is SGDLS and CDR2 is YYNGEE. The CDR3 has 16 amino acids. The chain's CDR3 is CASSVAPRAGVGEQYF. The DNA of the CDR3 is TGTGCCAGCAGCGTAGCTCCCCGGGCAGGGGTTGGGGAGCAGTACTTC. Looking up the rest from reference TRBV9 and TRBJ2-7 gives the full variable domain: DSGVTQTPKHLITATGQRVTLRCSPRSGDLSVYWYQQSLDQGLQFLIQYYNGEERAKGNILERFSAQQFPDLHSELNLSSLELGDSALYFCASSVAPRAGVGEQYFGPGTRLTVT.

This chain links TRBV11-3 with TRBJ2-5; maybe TRBD1 (6 bases). CDR1 and CDR2 from the germline V gene are SGHNT and YENEEA. This CDR3 region has 15 residues. V was shortened by 4 bases and J by 0 bases, with 12 bases between the two germline ends. CDR3 sequence (DNA): TGTGCCAGCAGCTCGAGCCGGGACAACCAAGAGACCCAGTACTTC. Translated: CASSSSRDNQETQYF.

The chain carries TRBV4-3 and TRBJ1-1; D possibly corresponds to TRBD1 (5 bases). From germline, CDR1 is LGHNA and CDR2 YSLEER. The V gene lost 1 base and the J gene lost 2 bases, with 14 bases spanning the gap. This CDR3 is 16 amino acids long. The DNA for the CDR3 is TGCGCCAGCAGCCAAGGCGGGACCGCGATTAACACTGAAGCTTTCTTT. This sequence encodes CASSQGGTAINTEAFF.

This rearrangement joins TRBV6-5 to TRBJ1-4; no reliable D call. Trimming stripped 0 bases from V and 8 bases from J, with 7 bases between. The CDR3 totals 13 residues. Germline-derived CDR1 and CDR2 are MNHEY and SVGAGI. The CDR3 DNA reads as TGTGCCAGCAGTTACTCTACCCGGGAAAAACTGTTTTTT. Protein: CASSYSTREKLFF.

The chain links TRBV27 to TRBJ2-1, with D perhaps matching TRBD1 (6 bases). Germline V gene lookup returns CDR1 MNHEY and CDR2 SMNVEV (reference sequence). The V end lost 2 bases, the J end lost 0 bases, and 8 bases lay between the germline ends. The CDR3 covers 15 residues. The DNA for the CDR3 is TGTGCCAGCAGTTTAGCGGACAGCTCCTACAATGAGCAGTTCTTC. Translation: CASSLADSSYNEQFF.

The rearrangement joins TRBV4-1 to TRBJ2-3; D might be TRBD1 (6 bases). There are 17 residues in the CDR3. V dropped 0 bases and J dropped 0 bases, with 13 bases sitting between them. Germline CDR1 MGHRA, CDR2 YSYEKL. CDR3 region: CASSQESTGKSTDTQYF. In DNA, the CDR3 is TGCGCCAGCAGCCAAGAGAGTACAGGGAAAAGCACAGATACGCAGTATTTT.

The V and J genes are TRBV6-5 and TRBJ1-6, with 7 positions matching TRBD1. The CDR3 spans 15 residues. Losses at the gene ends were 6 bases for V and 7 bases for J; bases not matched to a gene: 9. CDR1 and CDR2 from the germline V gene are MNHEY and SVGAGI. This CDR3 is CASRQGSTPNSPLHF. Written as DNA, the CDR3 is TGTGCCAGCAGACAGGGGTCAACACCAAATTCACCCCTCCACTTT.

This clone was seen just once. The chain employs TRBV25-1 and TRBJ1-1; D ambiguous. V lost 3 bases to trimming and J lost 0 bases, with 5 bases between them. The CDR3 spans 13 residues. Germline V gene sequence: CDR1 MGHDK, CDR2 SYGVNS. As DNA, the CDR3 is TGTGCCAGCAGTGACTACGTGAACACTGAAGCTTTCTTT. Translation: CASSDYVNTEAFF.

The J gene is TRBJ2-5, the V gene TRBV7-2; no reliable D call. The CDR3 length is 11 residues. The germline CDR1 and CDR2 sequences are SGHTA and FQGNSA. V dropped 5 bases and J dropped 5 bases, with 6 bases sitting between them. The CDR3 loop is CASSALETQYF. CDR3 in DNA: TGTGCCAGCAGCGCACTGGAGACCCAGTACTTC. Full variable domain (outside the CDR3, taken from reference TRBV7-2 and TRBJ2-5): GAGVSQSPSNKVTEKGKDVELRCDPISGHTALYWYRQSLGQGLEFLIYFQGNSAPDKSGLPSDRFSAERTGGSVSTLTIQRTQQEDSAVYLCASSALETQYFGPGTRLLVL.